The rows below give T cell receptor beta chains drawn from one sample of a study of cytomegalovirus exposure and HLA in healthy donors. Method: immunoSEQ multiplex PCR; TCRdb's copy keeps in-frame clones and lacks some. Among 100,000 to 150,000 clones listed, about 73% were seen once. Sequencing was done on a sample of PBMCs. These receptors were collected from a woman in her thirties or forties in good health and CMV-seropositive. Both conserved end residues are part of each CDR3. The D gene is left open where the match is weak. Size is stated for part of the rows, as once, few or many counts, or as a class when the clone is expanded.

-,TRBV11-2,TRBJ1-2,-,CASSLGRQGGRYGYTF,TGTGCCAGCAGCTTAGGCCGGCAGGGAGGGAGATATGGCTACACCTTC
-,TRBV29-1,TRBJ2-5,few,CSVLRGEETQYF,TGCAGCGTCCTCCGGGGTGAAGAGACCCAGTACTTC
TRBD1,TRBV5-4,TRBJ1-2,-,CASSIGTENYGYTF,TGTGCCAGCAGCATAGGGACAGAAAACTATGGCTACACCTTC
-,TRBV5-4,TRBJ1-1,-,CATYHPGMNTEAFF,TGTGCCACGTATCACCCAGGGATGAACACTGAAGCTTTCTTT
-,TRBV11-2,TRBJ1-1,-,CASSLSLSDTKAFF,TGTGCCAGCAGCCTGTCCCTTTCCGACACGAAGGCTTTCTTT
-,TRBV7-9,TRBJ1-4,-,CASSLAEGVTKLFF,TGTGCCAGCAGCTTAGCAGAGGGGGTAACAAAACTGTTTTTT
TRBD1,TRBV18,TRBJ1-1,-,CASSWTGEPAFF,TGTGCCAGCTCATGGACAGGGGAGCCAGCTTTCTTT
TRBD1,TRBV7-2,TRBJ1-2,-,CASSQGGGYTF,TGTGCCAGCAGCCAGGGGGGAGGCTACACCTTC
-,TRBV7-8,TRBJ2-2,-,CASSFNAGFEKNTGELFF,TGTGCCAGCAGCTTTAACGCGGGGTTCGAAAAGAACACCGGGGAGCTGTTTTTT
-,TRBV4-1,TRBJ1-1,-,CASSQVPDRPNTEAFF,TGCGCCAGCAGCCAAGTCCCGGACAGACCGAACACTGAAGCTTTCTTT
TRBD1,TRBV5-1,TRBJ1-2,few,CASSATGWDGYTF,TGCGCCAGCAGCGCGACAGGGTGGGATGGCTACACCTTC
TRBD1,TRBV4-1,TRBJ2-7,-,CASSPPPGQGAEEQYF,TGCGCCAGCAGTCCCCCCCCGGGACAGGGGGCTGAAGAGCAGTACTTC
TRBD1,TRBV11-2,TRBJ1-1,-,CASSHIFRGLTEAFF,TGTGCCAGCAGCCACATCTTCAGGGGGCTCACTGAAGCTTTCTTT
TRBD1,TRBV19,TRBJ1-3,once,CASSTPSGTGAGNTIYF,TGTGCCAGTAGTACTCCGTCCGGGACAGGGGCTGGAAACACCATATATTTT
-,TRBV7-9,TRBJ1-3,once,CASSLVSASGNTIYF,TGTGCCAGCAGCTTAGTTTCAGCGTCTGGAAACACCATATATTTT
-,TRBV7-2,TRBJ1-5,-,CASSSGLLNQPQHF,TGTGCCAGCAGCTCAGGACTCCTCAATCAGCCCCAGCATTTT
-,TRBV7-8,TRBJ1-1,-,CASSFGPSGMNTEAFF,TGTGCCAGCAGCTTTGGGCCATCAGGCATGAACACTGAAGCTTTCTTT
TRBD2,TRBV6-6,TRBJ2-5,few,CASSLAGEVETQYF,TGTGCCAGCAGTTTAGCGGGAGAAGTGGAGACCCAGTACTTC
TRBD2,TRBV5-1,TRBJ2-1,few,CASSRTGTSSDEQFF,TGCGCCAGCAGCAGGACCGGGACTAGCAGCGATGAGCAGTTCTTC
TRBD1,TRBV7-9,TRBJ1-6,-,CASSHRGASSPLHF,TGTGCCAGCAGCCACAGGGGCGCCAGTTCACCCCTCCACTTT
-,TRBV19,TRBJ2-5,-,CASSPRTKKETQYF,TGTGCCAGTAGTCCACGGACAAAAAAAGAGACCCAGTACTTC
-,TRBV29-1,TRBJ2-3,once,CSVDRGTDTQYF,TGCAGCGTCGACCGGGGCACAGATACGCAGTATTTT
TRBD1,TRBV27,TRBJ1-6,-,CASSLETGNNSPLHF,TGTGCCAGCAGTTTAGAGACAGGGAATAATTCACCCCTCCACTTT
-,TRBV7-3,TRBJ2-2,-,CASSPTRLFNTGELFF,TGTGCCAGCAGCCCTACGCGCTTATTCAACACCGGGGAGCTGTTTTTT
-,TRBV4-3,TRBJ2-5,once,CASSLLLEDQETQYF,TGCGCCAGCAGCCTCCTACTCGAGGACCAAGAGACCCAGTACTTC
-,TRBV7-9,TRBJ1-3,-,CASSPTGNTIYF,TGTGCCAGCAGCCCCACTGGAAACACCATATATTTT
-,TRBV5-1,TRBJ2-2,-,CASSFQGSTGELFF,TGCGCCAGCAGCTTTCAGGGCTCCACCGGGGAGCTGTTTTTT
TRBD1,TRBV5-1,TRBJ2-1,-,CASSLDRGAYNEQFF,TGCGCCAGCAGCTTAGACAGGGGAGCCTACAATGAGCAGTTCTTC
TRBD2,TRBV7-9,TRBJ2-1,-,CASSPVRLAGGLNEQFF,TGTGCCAGCAGTCCCGTGCGACTAGCGGGAGGGCTCAATGAGCAGTTCTTC
TRBD1,TRBV6-5,TRBJ1-4,few,CASSYSGGTGKLFF,TGTGCCAGCAGTTACTCGGGAGGGACAGGGAAACTGTTTTTT
TRBD1,TRBV10-3,TRBJ2-1,-,CAISESKTGSNEQFF,TGTGCCATCAGTGAGTCAAAGACAGGGTCCAATGAGCAGTTCTTC
TRBD1,TRBV7-2,TRBJ2-5,-,CASRRDRAETQYF,TGTGCCAGCAGAAGGGACAGGGCGGAGACCCAGTACTTC
-,TRBV19,TRBJ2-7,-,CASSVGDTGSYEQYF,TGTGCCAGCTCCGTCGGAGACACAGGTTCCTACGAGCAGTACTTC
TRBD1,TRBV7-3,TRBJ2-6,few,CASSRQGTGANVLTF,TGTGCCAGCAGCAGACAGGGGACGGGGGCCAACGTCCTGACTTTC
-,TRBV27,TRBJ2-1,once,CASSSLDGEQFF,TGTGCCAGCAGTTCCCTAGATGGTGAGCAGTTCTTC
-,TRBV19,TRBJ2-3,-,CASSTAGKSTDTQYF,TGTGCCAGTAGTACCGCAGGGAAGTCCACAGATACGCAGTATTTT
TRBD1,TRBV7-2,TRBJ1-2,-,CASSQSGTGAYGYTF,TGTGCCAGCAGCCAAAGTGGGACAGGTGCCTATGGCTACACCTTC
TRBD2,TRBV4-2,TRBJ2-4,-,CASSRGTSGITKNIQYF,TGTGCCAGCAGCCGGGGGACTAGCGGGATAACCAAAAACATTCAGTACTTC
TRBD1,TRBV4-1,TRBJ2-1,-,CASSHNRGPFEQFF,TGCGCCAGCAGCCATAACAGGGGACCATTTGAGCAGTTCTTC
-,TRBV18,TRBJ1-1,-,CASSRRENTEAFF,TGTGCCAGCTCACGGAGGGAGAACACTGAAGCTTTCTTT
-,TRBV2,TRBJ1-2,-,CASSESGQGLGGYTF,TGTGCCAGCAGTGAATCGGGTCAGGGCCTCGGCGGCTACACCTTC
-,TRBV14,TRBJ1-1,-,CASSQERVSEAFF,TGTGCCAGCAGCCAAGAGCGAGTCTCTGAAGCTTTCTTT
TRBD1,TRBV7-2,TRBJ2-5,-,CASRSTGTDPEQYF,TGTGCCAGCAGATCTACCGGGACAGACCCTGAGCAGTACTTC
TRBD1,TRBV18,TRBJ1-2,-,CASSPTGSDYGYTF,TGTGCCAGCTCACCGACAGGGTCTGACTATGGCTACACCTTC
TRBD2,TRBV5-5,TRBJ2-2,-,CASSPGTSGSLFPGELFF,TGTGCCAGCAGCCCCGGGACTAGCGGGTCTCTTTTCCCCGGGGAGCTGTTTTTT
-,TRBV2,TRBJ1-1,-,CASTGGMNTEAFF,TGTGCCAGCACCGGCGGCATGAACACTGAAGCTTTCTTT
-,TRBV7-2,TRBJ1-1,-,CASSFSGPETEAFF,TGTGCCAGCAGCTTCTCCGGCCCGGAGACTGAAGCTTTCTTT
-,TRBV7-6,TRBJ1-2,-,CASSADRTYGYTF,TGTGCCAGCAGCGCTGACAGGACCTATGGCTACACCTTC
-,TRBV30,TRBJ1-3,-,CAWSVSGGYSGNTIYF,TGTGCCTGGAGTGTATCGGGAGGATACTCTGGAAACACCATATATTTT
TRBD2,TRBV7-9,TRBJ2-4,-,CASSWDGGAKNIQYF,TGTGCCAGCAGCTGGGACGGGGGGGCCAAAAACATTCAGTACTTC
TRBD1,TRBV6-6,TRBJ1-2,-,CASSTGEVDYGYTF,TGTGCCAGCAGTACAGGGGAGGTGGACTATGGCTACACCTTC
TRBD2,TRBV7-9,TRBJ2-1,-,CATPGGAYNEQFF,TGTGCCACCCCGGGGGGGGCCTACAATGAGCAGTTCTTC
-,TRBV27,TRBJ2-1,-,CASTQEGSGEQFF,TGTGCCAGCACCCAGGAGGGGTCCGGCGAGCAGTTCTTC
TRBD1,TRBV28,TRBJ1-1,-,CASSPGDRITEAFF,TGTGCCAGCAGTCCCGGGGACAGGATCACTGAAGCTTTCTTT
TRBD2,TRBV4-2,TRBJ2-7,-,CASSQASGSYEQYF,TGTGCCAGCAGCCAAGCTAGCGGTTCCTACGAGCAGTACTTC
TRBD1,TRBV7-8,TRBJ2-7,few,CASHRDSSYEQYF,TGTGCCAGCCACCGGGACAGCTCCTACGAGCAGTACTTC
-,TRBV28,TRBJ1-1,-,CASSLRQTEAFF,TGTGCCAGCAGTCTCAGACAGACCGAAGCTTTCTTT
TRBD2,TRBV27,TRBJ2-3,-,CASSLPPLAGVADTQYF,TGTGCCAGCAGTTTACCCCCTCTAGCGGGAGTGGCAGATACGCAGTATTTT
TRBD1,TRBV5-1,TRBJ1-5,few,CASSFSGGNNQPQHF,TGTGCCAGCAGCTTCTCAGGGGGCAACAATCAGCCCCAGCATTTT